The 30 T cell receptor beta chains below come from one sample, sequenced in a study of control samples from healthy donors and cancer patients. The assay was immunoSEQ multiplex PCR, and TCRdb's table has in-frame clones only and misses some. This repertoire shows roughly 20,000 clones, around 83% found once; its top ten account for 29%. Sequencing was done on a sample of PBMCs. The receptors stem from a man older than 75 with head and neck cancer.

The V call is TRBV9, the J call TRBJ2-1, with 12 bases that match TRBD2. From germline, CDR1 is SGDLS and CDR2 YYNGEE. This CDR3 spans 16 amino acids. V lost 4 bases to trimming and J lost 2 bases; unmatched junction nucleotides: 4. The CDR3, as DNA: TGTGCCAGCAGCTCTTCTAGCGGGAGGGCCTACAATGAGCAGTTCTTC. It yields the protein CASSSSSGRAYNEQFF.

The chain combines TRBV7-2 with TRBJ2-7; 7 positions agree with TRBD2. With 0 bases clipped from V and 1 base from J, the junction kept 0 bases outside the gene matches. The CDR3 spans 14 residues. The germline V gene has CDR1 SGHTA and CDR2 FQGNSA. CDR3 region: CASSLAAGSYEQYF. The CDR3 DNA is TGTGCCAGCAGCTTAGCAGCGGGGTCCTACGAGCAGTACTTC.

The genes are TRBV9 and TRBJ2-5; D ambiguous. V lost 0 bases and J lost 7, with 7 bases in between. This CDR3 has 12 residues. Germline lookup yields CDR1 SGDLS and CDR2 YYNGEE. The CDR3 protein is CASSVEGGTQYF. Written as DNA, the CDR3 is TGTGCCAGCAGCGTAGAAGGTGGGACCCAGTACTTC. The complete variable domain, with remaining parts taken from reference TRBV9 and TRBJ2-5, reads DSGVTQTPKHLITATGQRVTLRCSPRSGDLSVYWYQQSLDQGLQFLIQYYNGEERAKGNILERFSAQQFPDLHSELNLSSLELGDSALYFCASSVEGGTQYFGPGTRLLVL.

The rearrangement links TRBV29-1 to TRBJ2-3, with D unresolved. The CDR3 extends over 10 amino acids. Germline values: CDR1 SQVTM, CDR2 ANQGSEA. Trimming cost V 7 bases and J 3 bases, with 5 bases left between them. The CDR3 reads CSAKTDTQYF. The CDR3 nucleotides are TGCAGCGCTAAAACAGATACGCAGTATTTT.

This chain links TRBV7-3 with TRBJ1-1; TRBD1 matches 7 bases. This CDR3 has 13 amino acids. Germline V gene lookup returns CDR1 SGHTA and CDR2 FQGTGA. Trimming removed 5 bases from V and 5 bases from J; junction bases left unmatched: 5. The CDR3 spells CASSRDSGTEAFF. The CDR3 nucleotides read TGTGCCAGCAGCCGGGACAGTGGGACTGAAGCTTTCTTT.

The chain combines TRBV12-3 or TRBV12-4 with TRBJ2-3; D may match TRBD1 or TRBD2 (5 bases each). This CDR3 has 13 amino acids. With 0 bases removed from V and 11 bases from J, the gap between germline ends came to 12 bases. The CDR3 protein is CASSLATGRKQYF. The CDR3 DNA follows: TGTGCCAGCAGTTTAGCAACGGGACGGAAGCAGTATTTT.

This chain uses TRBV7-2 with TRBJ2-3; tentative D call: TRBD2 (5 bases). Germline-derived CDR1 and CDR2 are SGHTA and FQGNSA. The V end lost 8 bases, the J end lost 5 bases, and 14 bases lay between the germline ends. The CDR3 totals 13 residues. The CDR3 reads CASLRGNQDTQYF. The CDR3 nucleotides read TGTGCCAGCCTGAGAGGGAACCAAGATACGCAGTATTTT.

This chain uses TRBV3-1 (or the pseudogene TRBV3-2) with TRBJ1-5; D may be TRBD1 (6 bases). Germline-derived CDR1 and CDR2 are LGHDT and YNNKEL (reference sequence). The CDR3 totals 13 residues. Trimming took off 6 bases at V and 7 bases at J, with 13 bases between the two ends. Written as DNA, the CDR3 is TGTGCCAGCAGTCCAGCACAGGGCCAGCCCCAGCATTTT. Translation gives CASSPAQGQPQHF.

V and J are TRBV6-5 and TRBJ2-7; 7 bases are a match to TRBD1. Germline V gene data show CDR1 as MNHEY and CDR2 as SVGAGI. This CDR3 contains 15 residues. The junction had 5 bases not matched to a gene; V was cut back by 0 bases and J by 3 bases. CDR3 sequence reads: CASSYSEDRFYEQYF. The CDR3 nucleotides read TGTGCCAGCAGTTACTCAGAGGACAGGTTCTACGAGCAGTACTTC.

V is TRBV6-5 and J is TRBJ2-3; D is ambiguous. Germline CDR1 is MNHEY and CDR2 is SVGAGI. The length of the CDR3 is 12 residues. V lost 2 bases and J 4 bases, leaving 4 bases between the germline ends. The CDR3 reads CASSYVSDTQYF. CDR3 in DNA: TGTGCCAGCAGTTACGTGTCAGATACGCAGTATTTT.

V gene TRBV7-9 combines with J gene TRBJ2-7; D might be TRBD1 (6 bases). Germline V gene data show CDR1 as SEHNR and CDR2 as FQNEAQ (reference sequence). The ends were cut back, 1 base at V and 5 bases at J, with 9 bases in the middle. The CDR3 is 13 amino acids. The CDR3 DNA follows: TGTGCCAGCAGCTTAGACAGGGTCAACGAGCAGTACTTC. Protein: CASSLDRVNEQYF. The entire variable domain, with the rest obtained from reference TRBV7-9 and TRBJ2-7, is as follows: DTGVSQNPRHKITKRGQNVTFRCDPISEHNRLYWYRQTLGQGPEFLTYFQNEAQLEKSRLLSDRFSAERPKGSFSTLEIQRTEQGDSAMYLCASSLDRVNEQYFGPGTRLTVT.

The rearrangement joins TRBV27 to TRBJ2-7; weak D call: TRBD2 (6 bases). This CDR3 region has 15 residues. Trimming cost V 4 bases and J 5 bases, with 18 bases left between them. Germline V gives CDR1 MNHEY, CDR2 SMNVEV (reference sequence). The DNA for the CDR3 is TGTGCCAGCAGTTATGGGGACGGGGGTCTCGACGAGCAGTACTTC. It codes for CASSYGDGGLDEQYF.

The CDR3 coding sequence is TGTGCCAGCAGCCTACGGGACAGCTTCTCCTATAATTCACCCCTCCACTTT. Its translation: CASSLRDSFSYNSPLHF. This chain uses TRBV5-6 with TRBJ1-6; 7 bases align to TRBD1. Germline CDR1 and CDR2: SGHDT and YYEEEE. With 4 bases clipped from V and 0 bases from J, the junction kept 7 bases outside the gene matches. This CDR3 has 17 amino acids.

This chain joins TRBV7-2 and TRBJ2-7; D gene ambiguous. Germline assignment: CDR1 SGHTA and CDR2 FQGNSA. The CDR3 loop spans 11 amino acids. V lost 6 bases and J 3 bases, leaving 6 bases between the germline ends. The CDR3 loop is CASSLSYEQYF. DNA for the CDR3: TGTGCCAGCAGTCTTAGCTACGAGCAGTACTTC.

This clone appeared once. V and J are TRBV5-1 and TRBJ1-1; 7 bases line up with TRBD1. The CDR3 consists of 14 residues. The germline V gene encodes CDR1 SGHRS and CDR2 YFSETQ. J lost 0 bases, V lost 4 bases, and 3 bases had no gene match. The CDR3 region has the DNA TGCGCCAGCAGCACCGGGACAGTGAACACTGAAGCTTTCTTT. This encodes CASSTGTVNTEAFF.

V and J are TRBV7-9 and TRBJ2-3, with no clear D. V was pared by 4 bases and J by 0 bases, with 11 bases between. Germline-derived CDR1 and CDR2 are SEHNR and FQNEAQ (reference sequence). The CDR3 has 15 amino acids. The CDR3 reads CASSWSQASTDTQYF. Written as DNA, the CDR3 is TGTGCCAGCAGCTGGAGTCAAGCTAGCACAGATACGCAGTATTTT.

The chain joins TRBV27 to TRBJ2-7; D uncertain. With 6 bases removed from V and 0 bases from J, the gap between germline ends came to 12 bases. The CDR3 spans 14 residues. Germline CDR1 reads MNHEY; CDR2 reads SMNVEV (reference sequence). The CDR3 coding sequence is TGTGCCAGCAGAACAGTCTCGAGCTCCTACGAGCAGTACTTC. Translation: CASRTVSSSYEQYF.

This clone was observed a few times. The chain joins TRBV7-9 to TRBJ1-2, with TRBD1 identical over 12 bases. V dropped 3 bases and J dropped 4; count of bases not matched to a gene: 3. Germline loops: CDR1 SEHNR, CDR2 FQNEAQ (reference sequence). This CDR3 region has 15 residues. CDR3 DNA: TGTGCCAGCAGCTTTGGGGGACAGGGGGCCTATGGCTACACCTTC. Its translation is CASSFGGQGAYGYTF.

The chain is built from TRBV14 and TRBJ2-1, with TRBD1 identical over 7 bases. Germline trimming cut 0 bases from V and 5 bases from J; bases unmatched to any gene: 7. This CDR3 has 16 amino acids. CDR1 SGHDN and CDR2 FVKESK come from the germline V gene. The CDR3 region is CASSQERGGPNNEQFF. CDR3 in DNA: TGTGCCAGCAGCCAAGAAAGAGGGGGCCCTAACAATGAGCAGTTCTTC.

This chain uses TRBV24-1 with TRBJ2-1; weak D call: TRBD1 (5 bases). The length of the CDR3 is 18 residues. Looked up from germline, CDR1 is KGHDR and CDR2 is SFDVKD. Trimming left V 10 bases short and J 5 bases short, with 29 bases between. CDR3 region: CATLAEGWGPLFHNEQFF. In DNA, the CDR3 is TGTGCCACTCTGGCGGAAGGGTGGGGCCCCCTTTTCCACAATGAGCAGTTCTTC.

This sequence joins TRBV5-1 and TRBJ2-5; TRBD1 aligns across 7 bases. Germline trimming cut 6 bases from V and 5 bases from J; bases unmatched to any gene: 7. This CDR3 has 13 residues. Germline V gives CDR1 SGHRS, CDR2 YFSETQ. The CDR3 is CASTRQGGETQYF. The CDR3 nucleotides read TGCGCCAGCACCCGACAGGGCGGTGAGACCCAGTACTTC.

This clone has a single count. The V call is TRBV12-2, the J call TRBJ1-5; the table's D call, TRBD1, was not checked against the DNA. TRBV12-2 is a pseudogene segment. The CDR3 covers 17 residues. CDR3: CASRLQGWHHSDQPQHF. CDR3 in DNA: TGTGCAAGTCGCCTCCAGGGGTGGCATCACTCCGATCAGCCCCAGCATTTT.

The chain has TRBV5-6 and TRBJ2-3, with D possibly matching TRBD1 (8 bases). Deletions cut 1 base from V and 6 bases from J, with 15 bases between. Germline CDR1 is SGHDT and CDR2 is YYEEEE. The CDR3 loop spans 15 amino acids. Here the CDR3 DNA reads TGTGCCAGCAGCTTGCCAGGACAGGGAGGGGATACGCAGTATTTT. It encodes CASSLPGQGGDTQYF.

This clone has a single count. This chain connects TRBV6-5 to TRBJ2-7; a possible D gene is TRBD2 (6 bases). V was clipped by 5 bases and J by 0 bases, with 11 bases between them. The CDR3 is 14 residues long. Germline CDR1 reads MNHEY; CDR2 reads SVGAGI. CDR3 in amino acids: CASSRRDGSYEQYF. CDR3 bases: TGTGCCAGCAGTCGGAGGGACGGCTCCTACGAGCAGTACTTC.

This rearrangement joins TRBV5-1 to TRBJ2-7; TRBD1 agrees at 9 bases. This CDR3 spans 13 amino acids. Germline CDR1 and CDR2: SGHRS and YFSETQ. The ends lost 2 bases at V and 6 bases at J; junction bases unmatched: 3. The DNA of the CDR3 is TGCGCCAGCAGCTTTTGGACAGGGGCCGAGCAGTACTTC. Translated: CASSFWTGAEQYF. The entire variable domain, with the rest obtained from reference TRBV5-1 and TRBJ2-7, is as follows: KAGVTQTPRYLIKTRGQQVTLSCSPISGHRSVSWYQQTPGQGLQFLFEYFSETQRNKGNFPGRFSGRQFSNSRSEMNVSTLELGDSALYLCASSFWTGAEQYFGPGTRLTVT.

The CDR3 loop is CASSLRSGTDTQYF. In DNA form, the CDR3 reads TGTGCCAGCAGCTTGAGGAGCGGCACAGATACGCAGTATTTT. V and J are TRBV5-4 and TRBJ2-3; no reliable D call. The germline CDR1 and CDR2 sequences are SGHNT and YYREEE (reference sequence). This CDR3 spans 14 amino acids. V shed 1 base and J shed 1 base, with 7 bases lying between them.

The V call is TRBV6-6, the J call TRBJ2-1; D remains unclear. Germline-derived CDR1 and CDR2 are MNHNY and SVGAGI (reference sequence). The CDR3 runs to 13 residues. V was cut by 4 bases and J by 9 bases, with 13 bases left in between. The CDR3 region has the DNA TGTGCCAGCAGTTTCTTCGGGCAAGGTGAGCAGTTCTTC. It specifies CASSFFGQGEQFF.

The genes are TRBV6-5 and TRBJ2-7; 8 nucleotides match TRBD1. This CDR3 region has 15 residues. Germline trimming cut 8 bases from V and 4 bases from J; bases unmatched to any gene: 13. Per the germline V gene, CDR1 is MNHEY and CDR2 is SVGAGI. In DNA, the CDR3 is TGTGCCAGCTCTTTAACCGGGACAGGTCTATACGAGCAGTACTTC. Translated: CASSLTGTGLYEQYF.

The chain couples TRBV29-1 to TRBJ2-7; 10 positions match TRBD2. Germline-derived CDR1 and CDR2 are SQVTM and ANQGSEA. The CDR3 sequence is 14 residues long. V was pared by 5 bases and J by 6 bases, with 10 bases of the junction left unmatched. The DNA of the CDR3 is TGCAGCGTTTCCTCGAGCGGGGGGGCCTCCGAGCAGTACTTC. Translating gives CSVSSSGGASEQYF.

The chain combines TRBV7-3 with TRBJ2-1; the D gene is possibly TRBD2 (6 bases). The CDR3 loop spans 14 amino acids. CDR1 SGHTA and CDR2 FQGTGA come from the germline V gene. V lost 6 bases and J 7 bases, leaving 16 bases between the germline ends. The CDR3 DNA is TGTGCCAGCAGTAACCGGGACTTGAGGAATGAGCAGTTCTTC. It is translated as CASSNRDLRNEQFF.